This T cell receptor beta chain was identified during a study of blood T cells in healthy people across ages. For the second PCR, which ran for about 6 to 11 cycles, a sample-barcoded 5' primer and a J-beta primer mix were used. Unique molecular identifiers of 12 random nucleotides labeled each cDNA. TCRdb redid the calling of the 5' RACE reads with MiXCR, one entry per CDR3 protein. The table records around 780,000 distinct CDR3 sequences, about 61% of them present only once. This clonotype was observed a few times. Ten milliliters was the volume of peripheral blood drawn from each donor. The clonotype was recovered from a man in his forties in good health. Sequencing was done on a sample of blood.

CDR3 sequence reads: CASSQGTDRITETQYF. The CDR3 bases are TGTGCCAGCAGCCAAGGAACGGACAGGATTACAGAGACCCAGTACTTC. This chain connects TRBV3-1 to TRBJ2-5; 7 bases agree with TRBD1. Germline lookup yields CDR1 LGHDT and CDR2 YNNKEL (reference sequence). The V gene end was trimmed by 1 base and the J gene end by 4 bases; junction bases not matched to a gene: 9. The CDR3 consists of 16 residues.